This T cell receptor beta chain originates from a study of cytomegalovirus exposure and HLA in healthy donors. With 60 Vbeta and 13 Jbeta primers, the PCR was carried out. Here immunoSEQ multiplex PCR was the method, and the copy in TCRdb shows in-frame clones only, minus some. In the table there are around 100,000 clones, 75% to 85% of which are singletons. With V trimmed by 2 bases and J by 4 bases, 8 bases remained unmatched. The CDR3 has 15 residues. Germline loops: CDR1 GTSNPN, CDR2 SVGIG (reference sequence). The sequence derives from a man aged 25 to 40 in good health and CMV-seropositive. The chain links TRBV30 to TRBJ1-5, with 7 bases lining up with TRBD1. Material: PBMCs. CDR3 amino acids: CAWSTPDRLNQPQHF. CDR3 nucleotide sequence: TGTGCCTGGAGTACGCCGGACAGGTTAAATCAGCCCCAGCATTTT.